The 11 T cell receptor beta chains below all came from one sample that was sequenced in a study of graft-versus-host responses after intestinal transplantation. Some clones are missing from TCRdb's copy, which holds only in-frame ones; the method was immunoSEQ multiplex PCR. In the table there are tens of thousands of clones, roughly 91% of which are singletons. Material: PBMCs, obtained 750 to 800 days after a first intestinal transplant, on the day of a second. The receptor set was obtained from a human patient who received an intestinal transplant, so some T cells may come from the graft donor.

The chain carries TRBV5-6 and TRBJ2-5, with no clear D. Germline V gives CDR1 SGHDT, CDR2 YYEEEE. The CDR3 totals 11 residues. The V gene lost 5 bases and the J gene lost 6 bases, with 8 bases spanning the gap. This CDR3 reads CASSWSKTQYF. The CDR3 DNA is TGTGCCAGCAGTTGGTCCAAGACCCAGTACTTC.

The J gene is TRBJ2-5, the V gene TRBV5-4; 9 nucleotides match TRBD1. The CDR3 is made up of 15 amino acids. Trimming took 2 bases from V and 2 from J; bases not matched to a gene: 4. Germline values: CDR1 SGHNT, CDR2 YYREEE (reference sequence). The CDR3 DNA follows: TGTGCCAGCAGCTTCGGACAGGGGAGGCAAGAGACCCAGTACTTC. Translating it yields CASSFGQGRQETQYF. The variable domain in full, with the rest retrieved from reference TRBV5-4 and TRBJ2-5, is ETGVTQSPTHLIKTRGQQVTLRCSSQSGHNTVSWYQQALGQGPQFIFQYYREEENGRGNFPPRFSGLQFPNYSSELNVNALELDDSALYLCASSFGQGRQETQYFGPGTRLLVL.

V and J are TRBV9 and TRBJ2-2; D is uncertain. Per germline, CDR1 SGDLS and CDR2 YYNGEE. CDR3 length: 13 residues. V gave up 4 bases and J gave up 1 base, with 5 bases separating them. DNA for the CDR3: TGTGCCAGCAGCCCGGAGAACACCGGGGAGCTGTTTTTT. Translated: CASSPENTGELFF.

The chain couples TRBV19 to TRBJ1-1; D uncertain. Germline assignment: CDR1 LNHDA and CDR2 SQIVND (reference sequence). V was trimmed by 6 bases and J by 0 bases, leaving 8 bases between them. The CDR3 consists of 13 residues. The CDR3 sequence is CASRNSMNTEAFF. CDR3 in DNA: TGTGCCAGTAGAAATAGTATGAACACTGAAGCTTTCTTT.

The chain joins TRBV11-3 to TRBJ1-3; D unclear. The CDR3 is made up of 15 amino acids. V shed 5 bases and J shed 0 bases, with 11 bases lying between them. Germline CDR1 SGHNT, CDR2 YENEEA. As DNA, the CDR3 is TGTGCCAGCAGCCGTTCAGGAGGCTCTGGAAACACCATATATTTT. It yields the protein CASSRSGGSGNTIYF.

Here the CDR3 DNA reads TGTGCCAGCAGCGTAGATGCTAGCCGGGTGGCCCAGTACTTC. It specifies CASSVDASRVAQYF. This sequence joins TRBV9 and TRBJ2-5; D may be TRBD2 (5 bases). This CDR3 comprises 14 residues. Looked up from germline, CDR1 is SGDLS and CDR2 is YYNGEE. Trimming removed 0 bases at V and 9 bases at J, with 15 bases between.

The chain combines TRBV11-2 with TRBJ2-7, with D maybe TRBD1 (5 bases). The CDR3 consists of 14 residues. Germline-derived CDR1 and CDR2 are SGHAT and FQNNGV. V was pared by 5 bases and J by 3 bases, with 14 bases between. CDR3 loop: CASSVLTGDYEQYF. Written as DNA, the CDR3 is TGTGCCAGCAGCGTCCTTACAGGAGACTACGAGCAGTACTTC. Filled out from reference TRBV11-2 and TRBJ2-7, the complete variable domain reads EAGVAQSPRYKIIEKRQSVAFWCNPISGHATLYWYQQILGQGPKLLIQFQNNGVVDDSQLPKDRFSAERLKGVDSTLKIQPAKLEDSAVYLCASSVLTGDYEQYFGPGTRLTVT.

V usage is TRBV18 and J usage is TRBJ2-2; the D gene could be TRBD1 or TRBD2 (5 bases each). Trimming left V 3 bases short and J 5 bases short, with 19 bases between. The CDR3 is 17 residues long. Germline CDR1 is KGHSH and CDR2 is LQKENI. The CDR3 DNA sequence: TGTGCCAGCTCACCGTCCGGGACCGGTACGTTGACCGGGGAGCTGTTTTTT. Translated: CASSPSGTGTLTGELFF.

The CDR3 DNA is TGTGCCAGCAGCTTTAATGAAAAACTGTTTTTT. Protein sequence: CASSFNEKLFF. V is TRBV7-8 and J is TRBJ1-4; D uncertain. V was clipped by 3 bases and J by 4 bases, with 0 bases between them. Germline V CDR1 and CDR2: SGHVS, FQNEAQ. This CDR3 spans 11 amino acids.

In this sample, this clone turned up once. The chain joins TRBV10-3 to TRBJ2-1; D is unresolved. The V gene lost 3 bases and the J gene lost 4 bases, with 22 bases spanning the gap. This CDR3 contains 18 residues. CDR1 is ENHRY and CDR2 is SYGVKD in the germline V gene. Written as DNA, the CDR3 is TGTGCCATCAGTGATCCATCAAGTAGGATGGGGATTTACAATGAGCAGTTCTTC. Translation: CAISDPSSRMGIYNEQFF.

V usage is TRBV2 and J usage is TRBJ1-2; weak D call: TRBD1 (6 bases). Germline lookup yields CDR1 SNHLY and CDR2 FYNNEI. There are 16 residues in the CDR3. V was cut by 6 bases and J by 3 bases, with 20 bases left in between. For the CDR3, the DNA is TGTGCCAGCAGCGCCTCCGGGGACGGGGGGCACTATGGCTACACCTTC. Its protein product is CASSASGDGGHYGYTF.